The 20 T cell receptor beta chains below come from one sample, sequenced in a study of radiation and T cells in renal cell carcinoma. Sequencing was performed with immunoSEQ multiplex PCR; in TCRdb, only in-frame clones are kept and a portion is missing. This table holds approximately 120,000 clones, about 81% found once. This sample's time point: blood 2 weeks post-SBRT. Regarding treatment: 15 Gy SBRT to primary tumor, nephrectomy 4 weeks later. The specimen comprised blood, sampled from a patient whose treatment included radiotherapy and nephrectomy. All receptors come from a man aged 50 to 59 with renal cell carcinoma.

The chain has TRBV29-1 and TRBJ2-1, with 16 bases lining up with TRBD2. Germline assignment: CDR1 SQVTM and CDR2 ANQGSEA. The V segment lost 1 base and the J segment 8 bases; nucleotides outside the gene matches: 14. The CDR3 runs to 19 residues. CDR3 sequence: CSVEGSGTSGRAVGDEQFF. CDR3 DNA sequence: TGCAGCGTTGAAGGGTCCGGGACTAGCGGGAGGGCGGTTGGGGATGAGCAGTTCTTC.

The V gene is TRBV7-6, the J gene TRBJ2-7, with D perhaps TRBD1 (8 bases). This CDR3 is 14 amino acids long. CDR1 SGHVS and CDR2 FNYEAQ come from the germline V gene. V gave up 5 bases and J gave up 6 bases, with 17 bases separating them. In nucleotides, the CDR3 is TGTGCCAGCAGCGCCTCGACAGGGGAGGGCGAGCAGTACTTC. Translated: CASSASTGEGEQYF.

V gene TRBV19 combines with J gene TRBJ1-2; 8 nucleotides match TRBD1. Germline V lookup: CDR1 LNHDA, CDR2 SQIVND (reference sequence). With V trimmed by 7 bases and J by 2 bases, 9 bases remained unmatched. The CDR3 consists of 15 residues. CDR3 sequence (DNA): TGTGCCAGTAACCCCGGGACAGGACTAAACTATGGCTACACCTTC. Amino acid sequence: CASNPGTGLNYGYTF.

The rearrangement joins TRBV5-4 to TRBJ1-1, with TRBD1 matching over 7 bases. CDR3 size: 13 residues. The junction had 2 bases not matched to a gene; V was cut back by 3 bases and J by 3 bases. The germline V gene encodes CDR1 SGHNT and CDR2 YYREEE (reference sequence). The DNA of the CDR3 is TGTGCCAGCAGCTGGGACAGTTACACTGAAGCTTTCTTT. Translating gives CASSWDSYTEAFF.

The rearrangement links TRBV7-2 to TRBJ1-2; D unresolved. There are 14 residues in the CDR3. Trimming removed 1 base at V and 8 bases at J, with 14 bases between. Germline-derived CDR1 and CDR2 are SGHTA and FQGNSA. CDR3 sequence: CASSLGFEGHGYTF. Here the CDR3 DNA reads TGTGCCAGCAGCTTAGGTTTCGAGGGCCACGGCTACACCTTC.

This clone was seen once. The genes are TRBV4-2 and TRBJ1-6, with D possibly being TRBD1 (5 bases). CDR1 and CDR2 from the germline V gene are LGHNA and YNFKEQ. The CDR3 is 15 residues long. V lost 4 bases and J 10 bases, leaving 17 bases between the germline ends. DNA for the CDR3: TGTGCCAGCAGCCGTACTACAGGAAGCCCGTCACCCCTCCACTTT. It encodes CASSRTTGSPSPLHF.

This rearrangement joins TRBV7-3 to TRBJ2-2; TRBD1 agrees at 7 bases. V lost 4 bases to trimming and J lost 0 bases; unmatched junction nucleotides: 2. This CDR3 is 15 amino acids long. The germline CDR1 and CDR2 sequences are SGHTA and FQGTGA. The CDR3 DNA reads as TGTGCCAGCAGCTCCGGGACAGCGAACACCGGGGAGCTGTTTTTT. Protein product: CASSSGTANTGELFF.

J is TRBJ2-2 and V is TRBV2; TRBD1 might be the D (6 bases). V was cut by 1 base and J by 4 bases, with 16 bases left in between. The CDR3 totals 17 residues. Germline CDR1 is SNHLY and CDR2 is FYNNEI. CDR3 coding DNA: TGTGCCAGCAGTGAAGGGGCACAGGGAAGGGGCACCGGGGAGCTGTTTTTT. It translates to CASSEGAQGRGTGELFF.

This clone was seen just once. This chain links TRBV19 with TRBJ2-7, with 10 bases matching TRBD1. The CDR3 loop spans 14 amino acids. Losses at the gene ends were 4 bases for V and 7 bases for J; bases not matched to a gene: 7. Per germline, CDR1 LNHDA and CDR2 SQIVND (reference sequence). CDR3 nucleotide sequence: TGTGCCAGTAGTACCGGGACAGGGGATCGGGAGCAGTACTTC. Its protein is CASSTGTGDREQYF.

The V and J genes are TRBV9 and TRBJ2-1, with unresolved D. This CDR3 comprises 15 residues. Germline V gene lookup returns CDR1 SGDLS and CDR2 YYNGEE. Trimming cost V 2 bases and J 0 bases, with 9 bases left between them. CDR3 region: CASSVMLSSYNEQFF. CDR3 nucleotides: TGTGCCAGCAGCGTTATGCTAAGCTCCTACAATGAGCAGTTCTTC. The full variable domain, its missing parts supplied by reference TRBV9 and TRBJ2-1, is DSGVTQTPKHLITATGQRVTLRCSPRSGDLSVYWYQQSLDQGLQFLIQYYNGEERAKGNILERFSAQQFPDLHSELNLSSLELGDSALYFCASSVMLSSYNEQFFGPGTRLTVL.

The chain uses TRBV5-4 and TRBJ1-4; D ambiguous. Deletions cut 4 bases from V and 8 bases from J, with 18 bases between. This CDR3 comprises 15 residues. Germline V gene data show CDR1 as SGHNT and CDR2 as YYREEE (reference sequence). The CDR3 loop is CASSEVRGGLEKLFF. As DNA, the CDR3 is TGTGCCAGCAGCGAAGTGAGAGGAGGGTTGGAAAAACTGTTTTTT.

The V and J genes are TRBV7-9 and TRBJ2-7; 10 bases map to TRBD2. V dropped 5 bases and J dropped 0; count of bases not matched to a gene: 7. The CDR3 has 16 residues. Germline lookup yields CDR1 SEHNR and CDR2 FQNEAQ (reference sequence). In DNA, the CDR3 is TGTGCCAGCAGCCCCGGACTAGCGGAGAGCTCCTACGAGCAGTACTTC. Its translation is CASSPGLAESSYEQYF.

The rearrangement links TRBV2 to TRBJ1-5; D gene unclear. CDR1 is SNHLY, CDR2 FYNNEI, per germline. Trimming left V 1 base short and J 7 bases short, with 8 bases between. The CDR3 runs 13 residues. The CDR3 DNA reads as TGTGCCAGCAGTGAAGGGATTGACCAGCCCCAGCATTTT. It codes for CASSEGIDQPQHF.

The rearrangement links TRBV10-3 to TRBJ2-7; tentatively, D is TRBD1 (6 bases). CDR1 is ENHRY and CDR2 is SYGVKD in the germline V gene. The CDR3 spans 13 residues. Trimming pared 11 bases from V and 3 bases from J, leaving 17 bases between. This chain's CDR3 is CASKEGGIYEQYF. In DNA form, the CDR3 reads TGTGCCTCAAAAGAAGGGGGAATCTACGAGCAGTACTTC.

This clone was observed once. The V gene is TRBV6-5, the J gene TRBJ1-3; tentative D call: TRBD1 (6 bases). The V and J ends lost 0 bases and 2 bases respectively, with 8 bases between them. Germline V lookup: CDR1 MNHEY, CDR2 SVGAGI. The CDR3 loop spans 15 amino acids. The CDR3 is CASSYSWGPGNTIYF. CDR3 DNA: TGTGCCAGCAGTTACTCGTGGGGGCCTGGAAACACCATATATTTT.

The chain joins TRBV19 to TRBJ2-7, with 9 bases lining up with TRBD1. Per germline, CDR1 LNHDA and CDR2 SQIVND (reference sequence). The J segment lost 4 bases and the V segment lost 4 bases, leaving 8 bases of the junction unmatched. This CDR3 spans 15 amino acids. The CDR3 DNA reads as TGTGCCAGTAGTAAGGGACAGGGTGGGAGTTACGAGCAGTACTTC. It yields the protein CASSKGQGGSYEQYF. Filled out from reference TRBV19 and TRBJ2-7, the complete variable domain reads DGGITQSPKYLFRKEGQNVTLSCEQNLNHDAMYWYRQDPGQGLRLIYYSQIVNDFQKGDIAEGYSVSREKKESFPLTVTSAQKNPTAFYLCASSKGQGGSYEQYFGPGTRLTVT.

This clone was counted between two and nine times. The chain combines TRBV7-2 with TRBJ2-3; no clear D. Trimming took 4 bases from V and 0 from J, leaving 8 bases between them. The CDR3 has 14 residues. CDR1 and CDR2 from the germline V gene are SGHTA and FQGNSA. DNA for the CDR3: TGTGCCAGCAGCTCACAATCTAGCACAGATACGCAGTATTTT. Encoded protein: CASSSQSSTDTQYF. The full variable domain, in which reference TRBV7-2 and TRBJ2-3 provide the parts outside the CDR3, is GAGVSQSPSNKVTEKGKDVELRCDPISGHTALYWYRQSLGQGLEFLIYFQGNSAPDKSGLPSDRFSAERTGGSVSTLTIQRTQQEDSAVYLCASSSQSSTDTQYFGPGTRLTVL.

This chain links TRBV2 with TRBJ2-4, with D possibly TRBD1 on 6 matching bases. Trimming took off 8 bases at V and 0 bases at J, with 8 bases between the two ends. The CDR3 runs to 13 residues. CDR1 SNHLY and CDR2 FYNNEI come from the germline V gene. The CDR3 loop reads CASGGLAKNIQYF. The DNA of the CDR3 is TGTGCCAGCGGGGGCCTAGCCAAAAACATTCAGTACTTC.

The chain recombines TRBV18 with TRBJ2-2; 12 nucleotides line up with TRBD2. Germline V gene sequence: CDR1 KGHSH, CDR2 LQKENI. This CDR3 has 16 amino acids. The V and J ends lost 1 base and 6 bases, in that order; junction bases with no gene match: 3. The chain's CDR3 is CASSPRTSGRSGELFF. The CDR3 coding sequence is TGTGCCAGCTCACCACGTACTAGCGGGAGGTCCGGGGAGCTGTTTTTT. The full variable domain, its missing parts supplied by reference TRBV18 and TRBJ2-2, is NAGVMQNPRHLVRRRGQEARLRCSPMKGHSHVYWYRQLPEEGLKFMVYLQKENIIDESGMPKERFSAEFPKEGPSILRIQQVVRGDSAAYFCASSPRTSGRSGELFFGEGSRLTVL.

The chain employs TRBV11-2 and TRBJ2-2; no clear D gene. The CDR3 runs to 14 residues. Germline-derived CDR1 and CDR2 are SGHAT and FQNNGV. V lost 2 bases, J lost 3 bases, and 7 bases lay in between. The CDR3 nucleotides are TGTGCCAGCAGCTTAACCCCCGACACCGGGGAGCTGTTTTTT. Its protein product is CASSLTPDTGELFF.